This T cell receptor beta chain was obtained from a study of T cell repertoires in cytomegalovirus infection. The overall study: Alongside well-studied HLA-B-restricted CMV epitopes, recently identified HLA-C-restricted CMV epitopes were also used. TCR beta signatures that were public indicated CMV infection and matching HLA type.

This clonotype showed up just a few times. Its cognate antigen is unknown. Germline lookup yields CDR1 SGHRS and CDR2 YFSETQ. The ends lost 2 bases at V and 5 bases at J; junction bases unmatched: 6. This CDR3 spans 16 amino acids. General study points: HLA-C-restricted, CMV-specific TCR beta clonotypes were dominant ex vivo.

TCRdb re-analysed the reads in MiXCR, keeping a single row per CDR3 protein. The sample shows hundreds of thousands of distinct CDR3 sequences, around 29% of them seen only once. The sequencing used cultured PBMCs, collected from culture after CMV antigen stimulation. This receptor was taken from a human donor in good health (CMV status not recorded). Some clones in this sample may be carry-over from other donors' samples. V usage is TRBV5-1 and J usage is TRBJ2-1; TRBD2 matches 11 bases. In DNA, the CDR3 is TGCGCCAGCAGCTTATTTACTAGCGGGAGAAACAATGAGCAGTTCTTC. It encodes CASSLFTSGRNNEQFF.